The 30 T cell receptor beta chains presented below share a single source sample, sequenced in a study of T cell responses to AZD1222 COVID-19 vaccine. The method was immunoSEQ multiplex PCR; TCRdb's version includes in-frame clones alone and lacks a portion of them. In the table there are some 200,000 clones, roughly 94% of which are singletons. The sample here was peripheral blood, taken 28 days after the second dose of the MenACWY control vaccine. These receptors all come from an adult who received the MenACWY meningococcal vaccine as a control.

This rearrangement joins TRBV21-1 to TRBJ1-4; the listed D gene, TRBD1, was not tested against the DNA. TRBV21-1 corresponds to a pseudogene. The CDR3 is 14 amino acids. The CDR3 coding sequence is TGTGCCAGCAGCAGGACAGAGCATAATGAAAAACTGTTTTTT. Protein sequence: CASSRTEHNEKLFF.

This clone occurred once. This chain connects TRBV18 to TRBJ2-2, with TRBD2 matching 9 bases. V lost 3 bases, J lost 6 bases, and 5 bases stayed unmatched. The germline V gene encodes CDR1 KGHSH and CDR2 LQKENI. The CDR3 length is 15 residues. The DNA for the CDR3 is TGTGCCAGCTCACCGCCTAGCGGGAAAGCCGGGGAGCTGTTTTTT. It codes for CASSPPSGKAGELFF.

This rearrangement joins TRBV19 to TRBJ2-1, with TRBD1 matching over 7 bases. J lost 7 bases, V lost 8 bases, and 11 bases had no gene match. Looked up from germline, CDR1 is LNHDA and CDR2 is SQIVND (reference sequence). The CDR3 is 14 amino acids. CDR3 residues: CASRGTESKNEQFF. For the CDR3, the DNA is TGTGCCAGTCGAGGGACAGAGTCTAAGAATGAGCAGTTCTTC. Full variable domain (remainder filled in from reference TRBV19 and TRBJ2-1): DGGITQSPKYLFRKEGQNVTLSCEQNLNHDAMYWYRQDPGQGLRLIYYSQIVNDFQKGDIAEGYSVSREKKESFPLTVTSAQKNPTAFYLCASRGTESKNEQFFGPGTRLTVL.

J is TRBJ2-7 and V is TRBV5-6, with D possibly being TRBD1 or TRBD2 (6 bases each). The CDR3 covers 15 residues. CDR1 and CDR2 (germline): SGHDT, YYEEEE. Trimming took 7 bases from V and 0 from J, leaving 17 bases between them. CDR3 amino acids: CASANDGGSSYEQYF. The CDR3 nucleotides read TGTGCCAGCGCAAATGACGGGGGCAGCTCCTACGAGCAGTACTTC.

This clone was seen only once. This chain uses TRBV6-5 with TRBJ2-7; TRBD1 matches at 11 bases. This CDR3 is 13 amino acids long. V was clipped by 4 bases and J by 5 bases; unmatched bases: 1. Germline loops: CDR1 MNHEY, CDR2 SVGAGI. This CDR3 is CASSSDRGHEQYF. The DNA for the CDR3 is TGTGCCAGCAGTTCGGACAGGGGGCACGAGCAGTACTTC.

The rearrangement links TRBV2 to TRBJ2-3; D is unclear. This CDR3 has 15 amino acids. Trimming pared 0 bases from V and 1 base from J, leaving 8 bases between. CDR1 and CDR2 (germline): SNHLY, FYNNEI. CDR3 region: CASSEASSRTDTQYF. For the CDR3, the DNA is TGTGCCAGCAGTGAAGCATCGAGTCGCACAGATACGCAGTATTTT.

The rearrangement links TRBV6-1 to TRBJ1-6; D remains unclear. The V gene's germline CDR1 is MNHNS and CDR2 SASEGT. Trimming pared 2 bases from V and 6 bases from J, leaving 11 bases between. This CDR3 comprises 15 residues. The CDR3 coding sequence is TGTGCCAGCAGTGAAAGGGCGCCCCGTAATTCACCCCTCCACTTT. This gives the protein CASSERAPRNSPLHF.

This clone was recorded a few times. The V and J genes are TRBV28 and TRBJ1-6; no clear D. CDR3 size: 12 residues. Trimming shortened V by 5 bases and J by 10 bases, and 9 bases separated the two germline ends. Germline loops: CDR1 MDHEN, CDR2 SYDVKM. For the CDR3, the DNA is TGTGCCAGCAGTCTCCCCCACTCACCCCTCCACTTT. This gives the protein CASSLPHSPLHF.

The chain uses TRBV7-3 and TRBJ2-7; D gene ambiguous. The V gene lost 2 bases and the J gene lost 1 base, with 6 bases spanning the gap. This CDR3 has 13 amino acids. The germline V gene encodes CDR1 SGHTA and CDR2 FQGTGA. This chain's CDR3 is CASSLASSYEQYF. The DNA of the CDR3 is TGTGCCAGCAGCTTAGCCAGTTCCTACGAGCAGTACTTC.

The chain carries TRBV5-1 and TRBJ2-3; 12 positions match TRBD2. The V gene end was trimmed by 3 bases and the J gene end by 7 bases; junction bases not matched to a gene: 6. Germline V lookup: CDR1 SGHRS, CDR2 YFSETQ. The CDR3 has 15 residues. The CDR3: CASSSTSGGRNTQYF. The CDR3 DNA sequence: TGCGCCAGCAGCTCGACTAGCGGGGGACGAAATACGCAGTATTTT.

The CDR3 DNA follows: TGTGCCAGCAGTTTTTTGTCGGGGAGGGGAAACACCATATATTTT. This gives the protein CASSFLSGRGNTIYF. The rearrangement joins TRBV28 to TRBJ1-3, with D uncertain. The V end was cut by 3 bases, the J end by 4 bases, with 13 bases between. The CDR3 length is 15 residues. Germline loops: CDR1 MDHEN, CDR2 SYDVKM.

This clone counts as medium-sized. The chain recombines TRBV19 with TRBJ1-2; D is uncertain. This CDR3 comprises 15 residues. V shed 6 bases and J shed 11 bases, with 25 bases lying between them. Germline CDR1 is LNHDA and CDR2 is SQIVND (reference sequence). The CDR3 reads CASRALLGSATGYTF. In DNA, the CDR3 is TGTGCCAGTAGGGCACTGTTGGGCAGCGCGACCGGTTACACCTTC.

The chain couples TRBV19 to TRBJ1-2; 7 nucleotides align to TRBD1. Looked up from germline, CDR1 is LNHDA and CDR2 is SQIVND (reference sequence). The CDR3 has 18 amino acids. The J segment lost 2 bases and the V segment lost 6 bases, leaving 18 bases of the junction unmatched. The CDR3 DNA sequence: TGTGCCAGTAGCCTGGACGGGACAGCCAATCTACTAAACTATGGCTACACCTTC. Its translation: CASSLDGTANLLNYGYTF.

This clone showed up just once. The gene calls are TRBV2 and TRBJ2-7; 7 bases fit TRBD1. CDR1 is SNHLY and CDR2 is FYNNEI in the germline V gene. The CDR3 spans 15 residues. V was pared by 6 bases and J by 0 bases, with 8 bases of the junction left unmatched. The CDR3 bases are TGTGCCAGCAGAGCCGGGACAGCCAGCTCCTACGAGCAGTACTTC. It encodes CASRAGTASSYEQYF.

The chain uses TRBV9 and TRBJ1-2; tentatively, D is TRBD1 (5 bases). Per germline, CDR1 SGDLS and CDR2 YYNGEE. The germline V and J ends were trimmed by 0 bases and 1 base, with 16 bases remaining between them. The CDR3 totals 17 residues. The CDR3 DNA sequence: TGTGCCAGCAGCGTAGCCCCCCGACAGTCCCTTAACTATGGCTACACCTTC. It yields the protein CASSVAPRQSLNYGYTF.

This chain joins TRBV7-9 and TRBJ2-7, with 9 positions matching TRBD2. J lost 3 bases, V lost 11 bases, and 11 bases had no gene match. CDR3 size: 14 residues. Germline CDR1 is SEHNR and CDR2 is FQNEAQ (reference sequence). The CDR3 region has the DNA TGTGCCTCCGGTGAGCGGGGGGCCTTCTACGAGCAGTACTTC. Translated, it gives CASGERGAFYEQYF.

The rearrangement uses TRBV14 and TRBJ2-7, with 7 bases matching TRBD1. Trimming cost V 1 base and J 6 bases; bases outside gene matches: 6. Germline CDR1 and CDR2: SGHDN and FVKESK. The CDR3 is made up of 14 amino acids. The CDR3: CASSQGRGLFEQYF. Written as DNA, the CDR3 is TGTGCCAGCAGCCAAGGTAGGGGGCTGTTCGAGCAGTACTTC.

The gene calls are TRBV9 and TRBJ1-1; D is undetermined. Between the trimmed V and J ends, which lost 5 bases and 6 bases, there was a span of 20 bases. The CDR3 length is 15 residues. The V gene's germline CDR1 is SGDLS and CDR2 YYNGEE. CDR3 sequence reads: CASRELGREGSEAFF. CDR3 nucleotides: TGTGCCAGCAGAGAGTTGGGTAGGGAAGGGTCTGAAGCTTTCTTT.

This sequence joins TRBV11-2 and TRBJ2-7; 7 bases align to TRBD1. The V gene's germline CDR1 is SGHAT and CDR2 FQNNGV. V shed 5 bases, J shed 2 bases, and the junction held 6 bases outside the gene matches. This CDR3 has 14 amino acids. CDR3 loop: CASSVSGTAYEQYF. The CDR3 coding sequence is TGTGCCAGCAGCGTATCCGGGACAGCCTACGAGCAGTACTTC.

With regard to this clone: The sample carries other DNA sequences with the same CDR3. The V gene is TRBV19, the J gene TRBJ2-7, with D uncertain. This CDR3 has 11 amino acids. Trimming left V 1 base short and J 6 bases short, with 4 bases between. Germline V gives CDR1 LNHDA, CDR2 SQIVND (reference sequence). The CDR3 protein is CASSIGGEQYF. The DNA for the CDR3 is TGTGCCAGTAGTATAGGGGGCGAGCAGTACTTC. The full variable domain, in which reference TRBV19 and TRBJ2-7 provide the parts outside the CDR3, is DGGITQSPKYLFRKEGQNVTLSCEQNLNHDAMYWYRQDPGQGLRLIYYSQIVNDFQKGDIAEGYSVSREKKESFPLTVTSAQKNPTAFYLCASSIGGEQYFGPGTRLTVT.

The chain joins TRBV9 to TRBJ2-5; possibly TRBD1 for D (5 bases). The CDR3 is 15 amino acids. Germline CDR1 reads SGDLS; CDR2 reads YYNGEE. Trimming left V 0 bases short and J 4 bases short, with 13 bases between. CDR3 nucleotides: TGTGCCAGCAGCGTAGGGGGCAGCTTGGGAGAGACCCAGTACTTC. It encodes CASSVGGSLGETQYF.

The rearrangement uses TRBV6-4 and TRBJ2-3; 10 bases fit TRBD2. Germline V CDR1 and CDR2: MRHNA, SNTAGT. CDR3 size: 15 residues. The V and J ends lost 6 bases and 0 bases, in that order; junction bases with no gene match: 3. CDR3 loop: CASSTSGASTDTQYF. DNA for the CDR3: TGTGCCAGCAGCACTAGCGGGGCTAGCACAGATACGCAGTATTTT.

CDR3 nucleotide sequence: TGTGCCAGCAGCCAAGGCTTAGCCTCCGGGACTGGCTCCTACGAGCAGTACTTC. It codes for CASSQGLASGTGSYEQYF. The chain uses TRBV3-1 (or the pseudogene TRBV3-2) and TRBJ2-7; maybe TRBD2 (6 bases). Germline V gives CDR1 LGHDT, CDR2 YNNKEL (reference sequence). There are 18 residues in the CDR3. V was cut by 1 base and J by 0 bases, with 19 bases left in between.

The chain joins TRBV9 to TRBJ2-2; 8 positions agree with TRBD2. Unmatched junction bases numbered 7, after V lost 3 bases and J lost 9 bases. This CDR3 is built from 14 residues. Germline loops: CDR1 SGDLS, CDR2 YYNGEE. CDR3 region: CASSAGTRDRELFF. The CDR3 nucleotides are TGTGCCAGCAGCGCCGGGACTAGGGACCGGGAGCTGTTTTTT.

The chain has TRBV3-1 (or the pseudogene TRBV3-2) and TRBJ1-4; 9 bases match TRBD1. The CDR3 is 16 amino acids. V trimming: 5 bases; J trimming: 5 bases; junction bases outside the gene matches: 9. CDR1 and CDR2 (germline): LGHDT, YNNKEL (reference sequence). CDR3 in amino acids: CASSSYSGTGNEKLFF. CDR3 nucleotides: TGTGCCAGCAGCTCTTATTCCGGGACAGGGAATGAAAAACTGTTTTTT.

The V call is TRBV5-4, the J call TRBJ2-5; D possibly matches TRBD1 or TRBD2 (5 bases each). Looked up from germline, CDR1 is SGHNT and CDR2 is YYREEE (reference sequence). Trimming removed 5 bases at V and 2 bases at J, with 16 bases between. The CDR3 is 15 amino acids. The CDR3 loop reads CASSPTGTSQETQYF. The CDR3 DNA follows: TGTGCCAGCAGTCCTACTGGGACCTCGCAAGAGACCCAGTACTTC.

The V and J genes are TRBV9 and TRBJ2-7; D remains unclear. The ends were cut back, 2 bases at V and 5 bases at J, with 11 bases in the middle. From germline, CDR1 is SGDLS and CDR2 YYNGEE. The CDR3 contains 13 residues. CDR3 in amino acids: CASSVGFPDEQYF. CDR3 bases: TGTGCCAGCAGCGTCGGGTTCCCCGACGAGCAGTACTTC.

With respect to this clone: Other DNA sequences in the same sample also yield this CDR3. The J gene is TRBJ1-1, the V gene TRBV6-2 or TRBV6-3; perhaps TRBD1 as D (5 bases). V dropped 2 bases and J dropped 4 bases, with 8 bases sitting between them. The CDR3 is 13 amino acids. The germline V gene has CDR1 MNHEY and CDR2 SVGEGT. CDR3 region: CASSYGGSTEAFF. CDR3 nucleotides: TGTGCCAGCAGTTACGGGGGGTCCACTGAAGCTTTCTTT.

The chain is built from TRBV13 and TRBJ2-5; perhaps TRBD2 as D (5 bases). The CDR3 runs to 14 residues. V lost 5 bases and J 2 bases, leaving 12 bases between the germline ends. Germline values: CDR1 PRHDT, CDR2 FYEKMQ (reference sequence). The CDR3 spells CASSRGQIQETQYF. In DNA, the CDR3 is TGTGCCAGCAGCCGGGGTCAGATACAAGAGACCCAGTACTTC.

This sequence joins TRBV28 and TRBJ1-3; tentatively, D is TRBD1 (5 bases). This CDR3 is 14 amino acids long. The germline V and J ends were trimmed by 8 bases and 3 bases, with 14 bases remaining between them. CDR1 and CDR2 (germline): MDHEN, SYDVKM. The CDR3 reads CASGVGGVGNTIYF. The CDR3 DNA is TGTGCCAGCGGAGTTGGGGGGGTTGGAAACACCATATATTTT.